The 20 T cell receptor beta chains below were found in one sample sequenced in a study of CXCR3-negative and CXCR3-positive naive CD8 T cells. Study observations and caveats: CXCR3-expressing naive cells carried TRB CDR3s more hydrophobic than those of CXCR3-negative naive cells.

It was by 5' RACE with UMI labels that the TRB cDNA libraries were prepared. From its re-call of the 5' RACE reads, TCRdb lists each CDR3 protein once, without DNA. The sample data list 150,000 to 180,000 distinct CDR3 sequences. The antigens for these receptors are not known. Sequencing was done on a sample of naive CXCR3+ CD8+ T cells from blood. Subset noted: CD45RO-CCR7+CD27+CD95- naive CD8+ T cells expressing CXCR3 (TNR3+). These receptor sequences come from a human donor in good health. Some clones in this sample may be carry-over from other donors' samples.

The chain links TRBV20-1 to TRBJ2-3; TCRdb lists TRBD2, though no DNA is available to test this call. CDR1 and CDR2 from the germline V gene are DFQATT and SNEGSKA (reference sequence). This CDR3 region has 12 residues. CDR3 sequence reads: CSAKPPAYTQYF.

The CDR3 spells CASSFSTEQYF. The chain has TRBV28 and TRBJ2-7. The germline V gene has CDR1 MDHEN and CDR2 SYDVKM. The CDR3 length is 11 residues.

The V gene is TRBV28, the J gene TRBJ2-5; lacking DNA, the TRBD2 call made by TCRdb goes unchecked. Germline V CDR1 and CDR2: MDHEN, SYDVKM. The length of the CDR3 is 14 residues. CDR3 loop: CASSRNPLQETQYF.

The chain links TRBV7-2 to TRBJ2-3; the D gene TCRdb calls, TRBD2, cannot be checked with no DNA. CDR1 and CDR2 (germline): SGHTA, FQGNSA. This CDR3 is 18 amino acids long. This CDR3 is CASSLDGSGGPSTDTQYF.

V and J are TRBV20-1 and TRBJ1-2; without DNA, the TCRdb call of TRBD1 cannot be checked. This CDR3 contains 14 residues. Germline loops: CDR1 DFQATT, CDR2 SNEGSKA (reference sequence). CDR3: CSARSPGPYYGYTF.

The chain recombines TRBV3-2 with TRBJ2-7; the TCRdb D gene call, TRBD1, has no DNA to confirm it. TRBV3-2 is deemed a pseudogene. The CDR3 covers 15 residues. The CDR3 region is CASSQSRGVAYEQYF.

V is TRBV27 and J is TRBJ2-1; absent DNA, TCRdb's TRBD1 call cannot be checked. Germline CDR1 MNHEY, CDR2 SMNVEV (reference sequence). This CDR3 is built from 12 residues. This CDR3 reads CASSFGRDEQFF.

This chain joins TRBV7-6 and TRBJ2-7; without DNA, the TCRdb call of TRBD2 cannot be checked. CDR3 size: 14 residues. Germline assignment: CDR1 SGHVS and CDR2 FNYEAQ. Here the CDR3 reads CASSEGLAVYEQYF.

This rearrangement joins TRBV29-1 to TRBJ2-7; TCRdb proposes TRBD1, but this gene call is untestable without DNA. In germline, CDR1 is SQVTM, CDR2 ANQGSEA. This CDR3 has 15 residues. CDR3 region: CSVEGWGIQSYEQYF.

The V call is TRBV5-5, the J call TRBJ1-1; TCRdb picks TRBD1, but there is no DNA to check that call. The CDR3 totals 15 residues. Germline values: CDR1 SGHKS, CDR2 YYEKEE (reference sequence). The CDR3 spells CASSLETGRSTEAFF.

This rearrangement joins TRBV11-2 to TRBJ2-5; the TCRdb call, TRBD2, lacks DNA for checking. CDR1 is SGHAT, CDR2 FQNNGV, per germline. The CDR3 is made up of 19 amino acids. This chain's CDR3 is CASSRPWGLAGGGWETQYF.

CDR3 region: CASSLYYRVSNQPQHF. The V and J genes are TRBV7-2 and TRBJ1-5; TCRdb calls TRBD1, which cannot be checked without DNA. The germline gives CDR1 SGHTA, CDR2 FQGNSA. The CDR3 is made up of 16 amino acids.

V is TRBV7-9 and J is TRBJ2-7; TCRdb's D call, TRBD1, is unchecked because there is no DNA. Germline CDR1 is SEHNR and CDR2 is FQNEAQ (reference sequence). The CDR3 totals 18 residues. CDR3 amino acids: CASSNRPLTGMVPYEQYF.

The gene calls are TRBV7-9 and TRBJ2-7; TCRdb's assignment of TRBD2 cannot be checked, as there is no DNA. This CDR3 is built from 14 residues. Germline V CDR1 and CDR2: SEHNR, FQNEAQ (reference sequence). The CDR3 spells CASSLGGRVYEQYF.

The chain recombines TRBV28 with TRBJ1-5; checking the TCRdb D call of TRBD1 is not possible without DNA. Germline V gene data show CDR1 as MDHEN and CDR2 as SYDVKM. The CDR3 is made up of 15 amino acids. The CDR3 reads CASSFVWGSNQPQHF.

The chain recombines TRBV25-1 with TRBJ2-5. Germline assignment: CDR1 MGHDK and CDR2 SYGVNS. The CDR3 runs to 19 residues. The CDR3: CASSPRDPDHTPYQETQYF.

The CDR3 loop is CSAMGGLAGTVREQFF. The chain uses TRBV20-1 and TRBJ2-1; TCRdb calls TRBD2, which cannot be checked without DNA. The germline CDR1 and CDR2 sequences are DFQATT and SNEGSKA (reference sequence). This CDR3 has 16 residues.

This chain connects TRBV29-1 to TRBJ2-2. The CDR3 spans 13 residues. Germline V gene data show CDR1 as SQVTM and CDR2 as ANQGSEA. The CDR3 here is CSVETGKSGELFF.

The CDR3 reads CSVERGTGAVDEQFF. The chain has TRBV29-1 and TRBJ2-1; TCRdb gives TRBD1 as the D gene, but with no DNA this cannot be confirmed. The germline V gene has CDR1 SQVTM and CDR2 ANQGSEA. CDR3 size: 15 residues.

The chain joins TRBV15 to TRBJ1-1. This CDR3 is built from 14 residues. The germline V gene encodes CDR1 LNHNV and CDR2 YYDKDF (reference sequence). This CDR3 reads CATSREAGNTEAFF.